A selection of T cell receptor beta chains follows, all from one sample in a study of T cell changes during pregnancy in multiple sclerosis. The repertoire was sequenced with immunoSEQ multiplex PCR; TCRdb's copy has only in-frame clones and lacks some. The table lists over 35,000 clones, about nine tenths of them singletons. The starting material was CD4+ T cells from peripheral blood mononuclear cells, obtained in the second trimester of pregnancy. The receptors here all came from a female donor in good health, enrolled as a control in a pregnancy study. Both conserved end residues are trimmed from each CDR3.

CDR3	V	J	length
ASSYRTGGETQY	TRBV6-6	TRBJ2-5	12
ASSLDRAEQF	TRBV19	TRBJ2-1	10
ATLTTGGNYEQY	TRBV28	TRBJ2-7	12
ASSLGQGSYNEQF	TRBV28	TRBJ2-1	13
AISAGLAGVDETQY	TRBV10-3	TRBJ2-5	14
AWSEEGRQPQH	TRBV30	TRBJ1-5	11
ASSLKRGEEQY	TRBV7-3	TRBJ2-7	11
ASSVALEGTNTEAF	TRBV9	TRBJ1-1	14
ASSWTSTGGPAEQY	TRBV7-8	TRBJ2-7	14
ASSSGSLFPYEQY	TRBV28	TRBJ2-7	13
ASSQEKGAPQH	TRBV4-2	TRBJ1-5	11
ASSLVAGFYGYT	TRBV7-9	TRBJ1-2	12
ASSGSGGQPFSYEQY	TRBV7-8	TRBJ2-7	15
ASSLVAGGLTSYEQY	TRBV5-5	TRBJ2-7	15
ASALFLGQGDGYT	TRBV5-4	TRBJ1-2	13
ASSLTSGIETQY	TRBV11-2	TRBJ2-5	12
AWSPGQGMWHT	TRBV30	TRBJ1-2	11
ASSSGTGGVIYEQY	TRBV2	TRBJ2-7	14
ATSRDGQFIQPQH	TRBV15	TRBJ1-5	13
ASSPRTSGANVLT	TRBV7-9	TRBJ2-6	13
ASSFLAGNKVTGELF	TRBV7-2	TRBJ2-2	15
AIGAGGPTDTQY	TRBV12-5	TRBJ2-3	12
ASRPGRDGELF	TRBV5-1	TRBJ2-2	11
ASSEARRESNQPQH	TRBV6-1	TRBJ1-5	14
ASSPPGGPETQY	TRBV28	TRBJ2-5	12
ASSPGRDQPQH	TRBV18	TRBJ1-5	11
ASSLFPDGYGYT	TRBV27	TRBJ1-2	12
ASSYGGGGAAF	TRBV6-5	TRBJ1-1	11
AISEAGNQPQH	TRBV10-3	TRBJ1-5	11
ASTEDSDTQY	TRBV2	TRBJ2-3	10
ASSLTGNTEAF	TRBV28	TRBJ1-1	11
SVSDRLNTEAF	TRBV29-1	TRBJ1-1	11
ASSPRAGETGELF	TRBV2	TRBJ2-2	13
ASSFKAGAIHEQY	TRBV7-2	.	13
ATSRDEVPVRY	TRBV15	TRBJ2-5	11
ASSLPQGAVYGYT	TRBV7-2	TRBJ1-2	13
ASSQSASGSPEQY	TRBV6-5	TRBJ2-7	13
ASSPRGGYTDTQY	TRBV7-3	TRBJ2-3	13
ASSLGLAVNEQF	TRBV5-6	TRBJ2-1	12